This T cell receptor (beta chain) was found in a study of shared clonotypes between healthy human individuals. Concerning this clone itself: Its antigen remains unidentified.

Findings of the study overall: All-four-donor shared clonotypes had higher generation probabilities than non-shared clonotypes did. Between several donors, naive CD4 clonotypes were shared at a level of about 5%.

Profiling relied on immunoSEQ multiplex PCR, and the TCRdb table lists in-frame clones only, not all of them. The sample has approximately 2.3 million clones, about 92% seen once. From germline, CDR1 is SGHDT and CDR2 YYEEEE. Trimming left V 1 base short and J 6 bases short, with 4 bases between. The CDR3 length is 12 residues. Sequenced: naive CD4+ T cells from PBMCs. Subset reported: CD45RA+ positively selected. The V gene is TRBV5-6, the J gene TRBJ2-2; D not resolved. This sequence originates from a man between 18 and 35 years old in good health. Some clones in this sample may be carry-over from other donors' samples. The CDR3 sequence: CASSLIAGELFF. CDR3 nucleotide sequence: TGTGCCAGCAGCTTGATCGCCGGGGAGCTGTTTTTT. The whole variable domain, filled in from reference TRBV5-6 and TRBJ2-2, reads DAGVTQSPTHLIKTRGQQVTLRCSPKSGHDTVSWYQQALGQGPQFIFQYYEEEERQRGNFPDRFSGHQFPNYSSELNVNALLLGDSALYLCASSLIAGELFFGEGSRLTVL.